This entry lists 2 T cell receptor beta chains sequenced from one sample in a study of neurological immune-mediated disorders. TCRdb re-called the 5' RACE reads through MiXCR, storing one row per CDR3 protein. The repertoire holds tens of thousands of distinct CDR3 sequences, with more than 5% as singletons. The sample was CD4+ T cells from blood. These TCRs come from a woman in her thirties or forties in good health.

This clonotype was seen at least ten times. This chain joins TRBV12-3 or TRBV12-4 and TRBJ1-1; tentative D call: TRBD1 (5 bases). The CDR3 is made up of 14 amino acids. Trimming took off 2 bases at V and 4 bases at J, with 11 bases between the two ends. The CDR3 here is CASSLWGGGTEAFF. For the CDR3, the DNA is TGTGCCAGCAGTTTATGGGGGGGGGGCACTGAAGCTTTCTTT.

This clonotype was seen ten or more times. This chain uses TRBV5-6 with TRBJ2-5; either TRBD1 or TRBD2 may supply D (5 bases each). There are 14 residues in the CDR3. Germline lookup yields CDR1 SGHDT and CDR2 YYEEEE. V shed 2 bases and J shed 5 bases, with 13 bases lying between them. The CDR3 bases are TGTGCCAGCAGCTTACTCCGGGACGGGGAGACCCAGTACTTC. Protein sequence: CASSLLRDGETQYF.